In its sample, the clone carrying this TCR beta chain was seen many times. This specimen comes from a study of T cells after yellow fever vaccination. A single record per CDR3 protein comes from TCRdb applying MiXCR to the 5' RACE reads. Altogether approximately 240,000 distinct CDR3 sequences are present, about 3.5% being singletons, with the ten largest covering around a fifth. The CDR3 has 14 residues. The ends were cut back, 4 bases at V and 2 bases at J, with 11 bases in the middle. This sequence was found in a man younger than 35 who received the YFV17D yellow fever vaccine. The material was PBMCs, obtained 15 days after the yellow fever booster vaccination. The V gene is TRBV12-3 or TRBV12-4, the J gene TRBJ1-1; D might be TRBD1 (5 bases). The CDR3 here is CASSSSDTNTEAFF. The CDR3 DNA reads TGTGCCAGCAGTTCCTCGGACACCAACACTGAAGCTTTCTTT.